Given below is one TCR beta chain in context. As yet, its antigen is unknown. This CDR3 is 13 amino acids long. Germline CDR1 is SEHNR and CDR2 is FQNEAQ (reference sequence). V shed 5 bases and J 5 bases; nucleotides not matched to a gene: 5. This record belongs to a study of CD8+ T cells in alopecia areata. Study-wide points: Greater clonality was observed in lesional scalp samples, especially alopecia totalis/universalis, versus normal scalp.

The sequencing template was cDNA reverse transcribed from extracted RNA. Profiled with immunoSEQ multiplex PCR; TCRdb holds only in-frame clones, not every one. The top ten hold about 20% of the sample, which has about 110,000 clones, 45% to 70% seen once. From PBMCs, CD4+ and CD8+ T cells were sorted. Sequencing input: CD8+ T cells sorted from blood. This clonotype was obtained from a human donor in good health. This chain links TRBV7-9 with TRBJ2-7, with TRBD1 matching over 8 bases. Here the CDR3 reads CASSVDRVNEQYF. CDR3 nucleotides: TGTGCCAGCAGCGTGGACAGGGTCAACGAGCAGTACTTC.